This TCR beta chain was found in a study of T-cell memory formation after mild COVID-19. Study context: The TCR clusters were mostly specific to one donor. Study-level points and caveats: The CD4+ clones that contracted clustered mainly within CM and EM, and the CD8+ clones concentrated in EMRA. While clones contracting from day 15 to 85 were balanced between CD4 and CD8, later expanders leaned CD4+.

Trimming took off 6 bases at V and 5 bases at J, with 17 bases between the two ends. Germline V gene data show CDR1 as SEHNR and CDR2 as FQNEAQ (reference sequence). The CDR3 is made up of 15 amino acids. Details on this clonotype: Antigen: not known.

One entry per CDR3 protein, called by TCRdb with MiXCR from the 5' RACE reads. The table lists 250,000 to 300,000 distinct CDR3 sequences, under 20% of them singletons, with under 30% in the top ten. This sequence was found in a man in his late teens or twenties who had mild COVID-19 (a few samples of this study predate the infection). Cell type and time point are not known. This chain joins TRBV7-9 and TRBJ2-1; TRBD1 might be the D (6 bases). Sample: PBMCs or a T cell subset sorted from them (not recorded which). The CDR3 reads CASSLLGTSDNEQFF. The CDR3 DNA reads as TGTGCCAGCAGTCTACTTGGGACATCCGACAATGAGCAGTTCTTC. The variable domain in full, with the rest retrieved from reference TRBV7-9 and TRBJ2-1, is DTGVSQNPRHKITKRGQNVTFRCDPISEHNRLYWYRQTLGQGPEFLTYFQNEAQLEKSRLLSDRFSAERPKGSFSTLEIQRTEQGDSAMYLCASSLLGTSDNEQFFGPGTRLTVL.